This is a list of T cell receptor beta chains from one sample in a study of blood T cells in healthy people across ages. Each CDR3 protein is one row after TCRdb ran MiXCR on the 5' RACE reads. This repertoire shows fewer than 950,000 distinct CDR3 sequences, about 53% found once; its top ten account for about 38%. The source material was blood. These receptor sequences come from a man aged 80 or over in good health. Each CDR3 is given with its conserved first and last residue. The order of the fields is D gene, clone size, V gene, J gene, CDR3 length, CDR3 DNA, CDR3 protein. A D gene is named only where the DNA matches it firmly. Size values are once, few and many counts, or a class for expanded clones, and some rows have none.

-	-	TRBV18	TRBJ1-4	14	TGTGCCAGTCGACTGCAGAACTTTAATGAAAAACTGTTTTTT	CASRLQNFNEKLFF
-	-	TRBV20-1	TRBJ2-1	16	TGCAGTCCGAGACAGGGCGGGGTTAGCTCCTACAATGAGCAGTTCTTC	CSPRQGGVSSYNEQFF
TRBD1	-	TRBV20-1	TRBJ2-4	14	TGCAGTGCTATGACAGGGGACGGCAAAAACATTCAGTACTTC	CSAMTGDGKNIQYF
TRBD2	few	TRBV5-1	TRBJ2-1	17	TGCGCCAGCAGCCTCCGAGGTAGCGGGAGGGCCAATAATGAGCAGTTCTTC	CASSLRGSGRANNEQFF
-	once	TRBV7-6	TRBJ2-3	12	TGTGCCAGCGCTGGCCTCGAAGTGACGCAGTATTTT	CASAGLEVTQYF
-	few	TRBV28	TRBJ2-4	14	TGTGCCAGCAGTCCAGCAGGGACCAAAAACATTCAGTACTTC	CASSPAGTKNIQYF
-	many	TRBV7-9	TRBJ2-5	15	TGTGCCAGCAGCTATCCCGGGGGCGGAATGGAGACCCAGTACTTC	CASSYPGGGMETQYF
TRBD1	few	TRBV5-1	TRBJ2-7	13	TGCGCCAGCTATCCGGACAGGGGTTACGAGCAGTACTTC	CASYPDRGYEQYF
-	-	TRBV7-2	TRBJ2-7	15	TGTGCCAGCAGTTCCCGGGTCCTAGTTAGGCACGAGCAGTACTTC	CASSSRVLVRHEQYF
TRBD2	-	TRBV2	TRBJ2-3	17	TGTGCCAGCAGCGGGAGGCCTTGGACTAGCAACACAGATACGCAGTATTTT	CASSGRPWTSNTDTQYF
-	few	TRBV27	TRBJ2-7	15	TGTGCCAGCAGTTTACTGGGGCGGATCCAAGGCGTGCAGTACTTC	CASSLLGRIQGVQYF
TRBD2	-	TRBV20-1	TRBJ2-5	15	TGCAGTGCTAGAGATGGGAGGGCGGGACAAGAGACCCAGTACTTC	CSARDGRAGQETQYF
-	-	TRBV20-1	TRBJ2-1	12	TGCAGTGCTAGAGAGGCGTACAATGAGCAGTTCTTC	CSAREAYNEQFF
-	-	TRBV27	TRBJ2-7	16	TGTGCCAGCAGTTATATCGGGGGCAGCGGGATTTACGAGCAGTACTTC	CASSYIGGSGIYEQYF
TRBD1	-	TRBV20-1	TRBJ1-3	12	TGCAGTGCTAGGGACAGGGGAAACACCATATATTTT	CSARDRGNTIYF
TRBD2	-	TRBV6-6	TRBJ2-5	15	TGTGCCAGCAGTTACGCAGCGGGAGAAGTAGGGACCCAGTACTTC	CASSYAAGEVGTQYF
TRBD2	-	TRBV7-9	TRBJ2-3	14	TGTGCCAGCAGCTTACCCGGGACTAGCGGCCGGCAGTATTTT	CASSLPGTSGRQYF
-	-	TRBV5-5	TRBJ1-5	16	TGTGCCAGCAGCCTGCGGGGGGCGAATACCAATCAGCCCCAGCATTTT	CASSLRGANTNQPQHF
TRBD1	-	TRBV12-3/TRBV12-4	TRBJ2-7	14	TGTGCCACATCATCCGGGACAGGGTTCTACGAGCAGTACTTC	CATSSGTGFYEQYF
TRBD1	few	TRBV5-1	TRBJ2-3	14	TGCGCCAGCAGGCGGACAGGAGAGGCAGATACGCAGTATTTT	CASRRTGEADTQYF
-	-	TRBV20-1	TRBJ1-1	14	TGCAGTGCTAGAGAACCGGGGGAGTACACTGAAGCTTTCTTT	CSAREPGEYTEAFF
-	few	TRBV20-1	TRBJ1-2	16	TGCAGTGCGCCGCCCGCTGACCATGGGCAGGACGATGGCTACACCTTC	CSAPPADHGQDDGYTF
TRBD1	many	TRBV20-1	TRBJ1-2	12	TGCAGCAGTGGACAGGGCTTCGATGGCTACACCTTC	CSSGQGFDGYTF
-	-	TRBV11-2	TRBJ2-7	14	TGTGCCAGCAGCCGTGGGGGCAAATTCTACGAGCAGTACTTC	CASSRGGKFYEQYF
-	-	TRBV27	TRBJ2-3	17	TGTGCCAGCAGTTCCCGGACCGGGACCCAGTCCACAGATACGCAGTATTTT	CASSSRTGTQSTDTQYF
-	-	TRBV5-6	TRBJ2-2	13	TGTGCCAGCACCTTACAGGGAACCGGGGAGCTGTTTTTT	CASTLQGTGELFF
-	-	TRBV29-1	TRBJ1-2	11	TGCACCACCGGTTCCTCTATGGGCTACACCTTC	CTTGSSMGYTF
-	once	TRBV18	TRBJ1-1	11	TGTGCCAGCTCATCAATCCGTGAAGCTTTCTTT	CASSSIREAFF
-	few	TRBV12-3/TRBV12-4	TRBJ2-1	14	TGTGCCAGCAGCCGTACCGGGACGAGCGATGAGCAGTTCTTC	CASSRTGTSDEQFF
-	-	TRBV20-1	TRBJ2-7	14	TGCAGTGCTAGGGCAGGACCCGGAAAAAACGAGCAGTACTTC	CSARAGPGKNEQYF
-	few	TRBV25-1	TRBJ2-7	15	TGTGCCAGCAGTGATTGGCCAGGGTTAGTGGGCGAGCAGTACTTC	CASSDWPGLVGEQYF
TRBD2	few	TRBV20-1	TRBJ2-1	15	TGCAGTGCTGTTGTAGGCGGGACTACCTACAATGAGCAGTTCTTC	CSAVVGGTTYNEQFF
-	-	TRBV10-3	TRBJ2-1	17	TGTGCCAGCAGCCCCTCCCTCGGATTAGATGCGGACAATGAGCAGTTCTTC	CASSPSLGLDADNEQFF
-	-	TRBV5-1	TRBJ2-4	17	TGCGCCAGCAGCTTGGCCGGAGGGCCAGGAGCCAAAAACATTCAGTACTTC	CASSLAGGPGAKNIQYF
-	-	TRBV6-5	TRBJ1-5	12	TGTGCGACAGGTGAAAGCAATCAGCCCCAGCATTTT	CATGESNQPQHF
-	few	TRBV9	TRBJ1-2	13	TGTGCCAGCAGCGTAGTCTCCTCTTATGGCTACACCTTC	CASSVVSSYGYTF
TRBD2	-	TRBV25-1	TRBJ2-1	16	TGTGCCAGCAGTGAGGCGGGGACTAGCCCGTACAATGGGCAGTTCTTC	CASSEAGTSPYNGQFF
-	-	TRBV18	TRBJ2-1	14	TGTGCCAGCTCAACGAACAAGGGTGTTAGTGAGCAGTTCTTC	CASSTNKGVSEQFF
-	-	TRBV10-3	TRBJ2-5	13	TGTGCCATCAGTGATCCAGGGCAAGAGACCCAGTACTTC	CAISDPGQETQYF
-	few	TRBV18	TRBJ1-1	14	TGTGCCAGCTCGCCTCTTAGGGAGAACACTGAAGCTTTCTTT	CASSPLRENTEAFF
-	-	TRBV20-1	TRBJ2-6	14	TGCAGTGCTAGTCCCGACTCTGGGGCCAACGTCCTGACTTTC	CSASPDSGANVLTF